This T cell receptor (beta chain) comes out of a study of shared clonotypes between healthy human individuals. Study findings and constraints: Estimated richness was generally greater in naive than memory subsets. For naive CD4 cells, approximately 4.8% of clonotypes were shared across several donors.

Adult Caucasians living in Nashville, Tennessee made up all of the donors. Points on this clone: Its cognate antigen is unknown.

At a deep level, the assay was run. Only in-frame clones appear in the TCRdb table, and some are missing; sequencing was by immunoSEQ multiplex PCR. The data hold more than 200,000 clones, with about 69% observed a single time. CDR1 MNHNS and CDR2 SASEGT come from the germline V gene. Trimming left V 6 bases short and J 1 base short, with 10 bases between. The CDR3 covers 14 residues. The chain combines TRBV6-1 with TRBJ1-5; D gene uncertain. The receptor comes from a man aged 30 to 45 in good health. The specimen sequenced was memory CD4+ T cells sorted from blood. Subset in this sample: CD45RA-negative fraction. The CDR3 here is CASSQEESNQPQHF. CDR3 nucleotide sequence: TGTGCCAGCAGCCAGGAGGAAAGCAATCAGCCCCAGCATTTT.